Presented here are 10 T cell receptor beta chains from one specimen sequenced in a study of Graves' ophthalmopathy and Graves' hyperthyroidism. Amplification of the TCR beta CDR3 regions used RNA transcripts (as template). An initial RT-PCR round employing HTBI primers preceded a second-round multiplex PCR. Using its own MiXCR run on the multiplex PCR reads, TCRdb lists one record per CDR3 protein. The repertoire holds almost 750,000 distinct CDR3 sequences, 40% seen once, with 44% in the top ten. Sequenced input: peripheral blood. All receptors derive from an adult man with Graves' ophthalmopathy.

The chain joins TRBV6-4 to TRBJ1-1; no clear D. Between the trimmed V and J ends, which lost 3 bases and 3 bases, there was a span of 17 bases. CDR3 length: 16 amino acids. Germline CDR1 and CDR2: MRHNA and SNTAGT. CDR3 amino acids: CASSESSFTRDTEAFF. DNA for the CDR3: TGTGCCAGCAGTGAGTCGAGCTTCACTAGGGACACTGAAGCTTTCTTT.

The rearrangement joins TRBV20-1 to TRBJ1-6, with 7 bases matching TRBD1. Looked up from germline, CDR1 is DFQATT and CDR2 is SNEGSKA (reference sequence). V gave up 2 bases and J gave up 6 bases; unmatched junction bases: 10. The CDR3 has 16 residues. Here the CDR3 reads CSARKPGGTPNSPLHF. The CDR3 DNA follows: TGCAGTGCTAGAAAGCCAGGGGGAACCCCTAATTCACCCCTCCACTTT.

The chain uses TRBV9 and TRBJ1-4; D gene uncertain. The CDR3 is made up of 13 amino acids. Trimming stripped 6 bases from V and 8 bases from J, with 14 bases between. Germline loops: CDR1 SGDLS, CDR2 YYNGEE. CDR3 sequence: CASTRPMEEKLFF. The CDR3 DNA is TGTGCCAGCACCCGACCCATGGAGGAAAAACTGTTTTTT.

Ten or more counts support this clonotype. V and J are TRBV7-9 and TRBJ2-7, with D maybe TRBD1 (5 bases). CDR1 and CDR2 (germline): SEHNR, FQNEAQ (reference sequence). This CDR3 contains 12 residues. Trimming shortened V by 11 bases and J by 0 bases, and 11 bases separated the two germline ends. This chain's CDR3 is CAWGDRSYEQYF. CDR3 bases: TGTGCCTGGGGCGACCGCTCCTACGAGCAGTACTTC.

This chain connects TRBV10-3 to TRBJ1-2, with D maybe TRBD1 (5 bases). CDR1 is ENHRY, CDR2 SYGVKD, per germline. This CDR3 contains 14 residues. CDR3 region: CASSRRGGDYGYTF. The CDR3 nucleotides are TGTGCTTCTAGTAGGAGGGGTGGGGACTATGGCTACACCTTC.

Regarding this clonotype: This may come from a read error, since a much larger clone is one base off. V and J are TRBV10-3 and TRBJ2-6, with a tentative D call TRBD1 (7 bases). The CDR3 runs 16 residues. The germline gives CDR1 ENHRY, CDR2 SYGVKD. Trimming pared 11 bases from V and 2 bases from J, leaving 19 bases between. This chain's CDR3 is CAGTHQGGTGANVLTF. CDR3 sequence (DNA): TGTGCCGGCACACATCAGGGGGGCACTGGGGCCAACGTCCTGACTTTC.

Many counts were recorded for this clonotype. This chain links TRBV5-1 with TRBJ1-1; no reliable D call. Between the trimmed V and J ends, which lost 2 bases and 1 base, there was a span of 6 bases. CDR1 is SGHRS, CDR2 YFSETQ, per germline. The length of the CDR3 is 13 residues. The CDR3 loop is CASSLEGNTEAFF. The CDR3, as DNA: TGCGCCAGCAGCTTAGAGGGGAACACTGAAGCTTTCTTT.

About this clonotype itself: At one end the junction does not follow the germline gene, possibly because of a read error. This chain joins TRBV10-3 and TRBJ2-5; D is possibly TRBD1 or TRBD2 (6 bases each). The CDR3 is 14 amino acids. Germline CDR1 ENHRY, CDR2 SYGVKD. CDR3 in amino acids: CASSLGGSSETQYF. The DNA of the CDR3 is TGTGCCAGCAGTTTAGGGGGGAGTTCGGAGACCCAGTACTTC.

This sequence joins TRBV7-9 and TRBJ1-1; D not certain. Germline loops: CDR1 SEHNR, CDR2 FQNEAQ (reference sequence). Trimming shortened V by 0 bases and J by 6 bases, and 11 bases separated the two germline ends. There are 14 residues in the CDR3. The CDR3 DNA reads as TGTGCCAGCAGCTTAGCGGCGGCTTCTGCTGAAGCTTTCTTT. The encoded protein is CASSLAAASAEAFF.

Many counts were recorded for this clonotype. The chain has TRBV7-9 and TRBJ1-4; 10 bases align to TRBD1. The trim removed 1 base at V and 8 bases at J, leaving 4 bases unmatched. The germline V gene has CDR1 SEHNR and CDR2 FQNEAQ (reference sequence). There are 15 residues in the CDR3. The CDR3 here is CASSLGDRGAEKLFF. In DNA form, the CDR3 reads TGTGCCAGCAGCTTAGGGGACAGGGGAGCGGAAAAACTGTTTTTT. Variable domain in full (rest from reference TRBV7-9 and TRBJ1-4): DTGVSQNPRHKITKRGQNVTFRCDPISEHNRLYWYRQTLGQGPEFLTYFQNEAQLEKSRLLSDRFSAERPKGSFSTLEIQRTEQGDSAMYLCASSLGDRGAEKLFFGSGTQLSVL.